This T cell receptor (beta chain) was sequenced in a study of cytomegalovirus exposure and HLA in healthy donors (dated by TCRdb to about 2017). Background on the whole study: An earlier analysis of several hundred of the donors reported 250 to 300 Gb of sequence data and 117 million unique TCR beta sequences from 150 million to 200 million T cells. Approximately 300 gigabases of sequencing data and 75 million to 85 million unique TCR sequences made up an early release that covered several hundred HLA-typed donors. The genetic ancestry cluster associated with self-reported Caucasian donors included about four fifths of the roughly 390 genotyped donors. The aim of the study was to test whether cataloging public T cell receptors could identify signatures of past pathogen exposure. The study used immunosequencing to profile the T cell repertoires of approximately 690 subjects and linked those repertoires to cytomegalovirus serostatus. Besides the first cohort of roughly 660 subjects, a separate validation cohort made up of 120 or so different subjects was used. To predict cytomegalovirus infection status, the study combined high-throughput TCR immunosequencing, statistical association of individual TCRs with disease status, and machine learning. A later analysis re-examined previously published TCR beta repertoires from over 500 donors and added high-resolution HLA genotyping to investigate patterns of TCR occurrence. In the later analysis, no new phenotypic data were used to find candidate immune exposures; instead, reliance was placed on TCR beta sequences and their occurrence across donors. In an earlier analysis of a few hundred of the donors, high-throughput TCR beta sequencing was used to judge whether each TCR beta V gene segment behaved as functional or pseudogenic. Donor age, sex, ethnicity and CMV serostatus were compiled alongside the repertoire data. Genome-wide SNP genotypes for about 65% of the 666 donors were used in a later genetic analysis, which treated that subset as a discovery cohort. All discovery cohort repertoires had been generated using a single sequencing platform. HLA typing included class I and class II loci at four-digit resolution. The number of typed donors differed by locus: about 620-640 for A, B, C, DRB1 and DQB1; 522 for DQA1; approximately 600 for DPA1; and about 450 for DPB1. Four or five DR-DQ haplotypes were handled as single units for association and clustering, since linkage in the cohort was strong. Among some 400 genotyped donors of the cohort, an average of around 240,000 unique TCR beta nucleotide sequences were sequenced per donor, roughly 18% of them non-productive.

The CDR3 runs 15 residues from the cysteine to the phenylalanine. Only CDR3 DNA remains: 45 bases, in frame from the first base. Clipping removes 2 bases from V and 3 bases from J, with 7 as the unmatched junction base count. Via the germline V gene, CDR1 is SGHTA and CDR2 FQGTGA. The library was built by means of the immunoSEQ multiplex PCR assay. For the multiplex PCR, a mixture combining 60 forward primers for TCR Vbeta segments and 13 reverse primers for TCR Jbeta segments was used. Amplification of the CDR3 region of rearranged TCR beta genes was performed with a multiplex PCR assay on genomic DNA. The Illumina HiSeq System was used to sequence the amplified TCR beta libraries as 87-base-pair reads. The authors processed their data as follows. A later analysis tallied roughly 76 million unique TCR beta chains across the 666 repertoires, and around 10 million of those chains were shared by two or more donors. To remove PCR and sequencing errors, raw reads were error-corrected and collapsed into unique sequences using a nearest-neighbor algorithm that merged closely related sequences. CDR3 sequences were aligned to IMGT reference sequences to assign V, D and J gene segments. For a sequence to be retained, at least a six-nucleotide match to both a V gene segment and a J gene segment was required. A rearrangement was called productive if the CDR3 had no stop codons and remained in frame with V and J, and every other rearrangement was called non-productive. Following IMGT convention, CDR3 was defined as the stretch from the second conserved V-encoded cysteine to the conserved J-encoded phenylalanine. The earlier analysis of about 640 of the donors excluded any sequence lacking an unambiguous match to a single V gene segment. In an earlier analysis of some 590 of the donors, a V segment was called functional when productive rearrangements were above 56.7%, and segregating when the standard deviation between donors exceeded 5%. A statistical classification framework was built for diagnosing cytomegalovirus status from the catalog of TCR beta chain sequences. A later analysis assigned V and J genes by comparing TCR nucleotide sequences with IMGT/GENE-DB human TR gene sequences. The TCRdist pipeline was used in a later analysis to assign CDR3 sequences and most-parsimonious VDJ recombination scenarios. In a later analysis, each TCR beta chain was defined by its CDR3 amino acid sequence together with its V-gene family, and reads without a unique V-gene family were excluded. In a later analysis, some 600 highly shared, low-generation-probability nucleotide sequences were removed to address suspected cross-contamination and a sequencing artifact. In a later analysis, a clonal expansion index for each public chain was calculated from normalized within-repertoire ranks of inferred template counts. In a later analysis, generation probabilities were computed using a VDJ recombination model fitted to out-of-frame rearrangements, and the results were checked against IGoR. In a later analysis, TCR-TCR, TCR-HLA and TCR-CMV co-occurrence was scored with hypergeometric tests, and a repertoire-size bias correction was applied to TCR pairs. A later analysis estimated false discovery rates by permuting HLA or CMV assignments 20 times. In a later analysis, co-occurring TCRs were grouped using DBSCAN, and TCRdist sequence similarity was added for clustering within HLA-allele-positive subsets. Repertoires with fewer than 30,000 or more than 120,000 public chains, plus five repertoires with anomalous nucleotide sharing, were excluded from co-occurrence clustering. TCRdb obtained this table from immuneACCESS and retained in-frame rearrangements with V and J assigned. These tables miss some clones; where compared with another copy, unresolved V genes account for less than half of the shortfall, and the remainder is unexplained. That table supplies the V and J calls and clone size; D and trimming were determined from the DNA. The sample table contains about 140,000 clones; only one count was recorded for over 60% of them. About 2% of the sample is in the top ten clones.

The full study reports these points: Assigning TCR associations to individual alleles was difficult when HLA alleles, especially DR and DQ, strongly co-occurred. In a later analysis, several top co-occurrence clusters were reported to appear linked to parvovirus B19, influenza, CMV and Epstein-Barr virus. A later analysis found that TCR association rates varied across HLA loci, with DRB1 alleles showing the most associated TCRs and HLA-C alleles the fewest. Because the 87-base-pair reads could not distinguish some IMGT-functional V segments, including TRBV6-2 and TRBV6-3, those segments were excluded. The authors suggested that the approach could potentially be generalized to other disease states and immunological phenotypes. Roughly uniform sequencing depth across donors was assumed in presence/absence analyses, although this assumption may not hold. The cohort was sequenced for TCR beta chains only, and without alpha or paired-chain data the features that could be detected were limited. A further reported finding was that TCR beta sequences accurately predicted the HLA-A and HLA-B alleles for most subjects in the first cohort. Because HLA typing was unavailable for some donors at each locus, only the typed subset was used in association tests. In vitro tests confirmed that three of the cytomegalovirus-associated TCR beta chains recognize cytomegalovirus antigens. For the cohort, immune exposure information was limited to CMV serostatus. A later genetic analysis reported fewer N-insertions in productive TCRs among donors in an Asian-associated ancestry cluster than the roughly 620-donor mean. Specific HLA alleles were associated with roughly 16,000 TCR beta sequences at a false discovery rate of 0.05 in a later analysis. The sequencing pipeline was judged likely to have produced a cluster of highly shared sequence variants as a technical artifact. The earlier analysis of approximately 540 of the donors excluded some 16 rarely observed V segments, including chromosome 9 orphons, because counts were too low. In a later analysis, HLA-associated TCR beta chains were found to be more clonally expanded and to have lower generation probabilities than equally common non-associated chains. Correlated functional status among segregating V segments might reflect linkage disequilibrium, but an unknown experimental factor could not be ruled out. While some public TCRs were present in many individuals, most TCR sequences turned up only very rarely across donors. An association between a missense DCLRE1C variant and V-gene and J-gene trimming of TCR beta chains was found in a later genetic analysis and replicated in an independent cohort. A later analysis found that most CMV-associated TCR beta chains appeared HLA-restricted, with HLA associations seemingly driven largely by CMV exposure. In an earlier analysis of under 600 of the donors, most TCR beta V segments were observed in productive rearrangements about 87% or about 30% of the time, broadly matching IMGT annotations. The study listed 150 to 200 TCR beta chains as associated with cytomegalovirus. The classifier was reported to diagnose cytomegalovirus status with high specificity and sensitivity in both the original cohort and the validation cohort.

In total, more than 500 healthy bone marrow donors made up the cohort. All cohort members were sampled while nominally healthy, although unrecorded immune exposures were likely present. The donor tested CMV seronegative, placing the donor among the 300 to 400 seronegative members of the cohort. Each donor provided a peripheral blood sample, and peripheral blood mononuclear cells were used for TCR beta sequencing. Genomic DNA was extracted from the blood cell samples with the Qiagen DNeasy Blood Extraction Kit. This clone has a handful of counts. The target of this receptor is not known. No quality values exist for individual bases; no much larger clone is one base distant.

Sequences were obtained from PBMCs. The TCR originated in a man aged 40-49 years in good health and CMV-seronegative. The V gene is TRBV7-3 and the J gene is TRBJ2-7, and TRBD2 matches 7 of the central bases. The sequenced DNA: TGTGCCAGCAGCTTAGGGTGGGGGGGGAACTACGAGCAGTACTTC. Translated, it gives CASSLGWGGNYEQYF.